This is a list of T cell receptor beta chains from one sample in a study of blood T cell repertoires in COVID-19. Clones were read by immunoSEQ multiplex PCR, and TCRdb kept only the in-frame ones, dropping some. The top ten clones hold approximately 0.84% of a sample with approximately 290,000 clones, 85% to 90% of them seen once. The sequencing sample was made of peripheral blood. Source of these receptors: a young man with acute or convalescent COVID-19. CDR3s include the opening cysteine and the closing phenylalanine or tryptophan. D genes are given only for firm matches. Size is omitted from some rows. Given values are once, few, many or a class for expanded clones.

>.|TRBD1|17|TRBJ1-2|TRBV29-1
TGCAGCGTGGGGGGCGGTATCCCCGGGACAGGTGGCTATGGCTACACCTTC
CSVGGGIPGTGGYGYTF
>.|.|14|TRBJ2-3|TRBV7-9
TGTGCCAGCAGCTCGGGACTCCTATTAGATACGCAGTATTTT
CASSSGLLLDTQYF
>.|TRBD1|16|TRBJ2-5|TRBV5-4
TGTGCCAGCAGCCCAGGGCAGGGGGCGCGGAGAGAGACCCAGTACTTC
CASSPGQGARRETQYF
>.|.|15|TRBJ2-3|TRBV5-4
TGTGCCAGCAGCTCCGCGGGCAGAGACACAGATACGCAGTATTTT
CASSSAGRDTDTQYF
>.|.|14|TRBJ2-5|TRBV7-8
TGTGCCAGCAGCCTACGGGACTTTCAAGAGACCCAGTACTTC
CASSLRDFQETQYF
>.|.|13|TRBJ1-3|TRBV21-1
TGTGCCAGGGGACAGCCCTCTGGAAACACCATATATTTT
CARGQPSGNTIYF
>.|.|21|TRBJ2-6|TRBV18
TGTGCCAGCTCACCACCTCCTTCCTGGGCAGGAGACTACTCTGGGGCCAACGTCCTGACTTTC
CASSPPPSWAGDYSGANVLTF
>.|TRBD1|19|TRBJ2-1|TRBV18
TGTGCCAGCTCACCCCCTAACCTGTGGAGGGACAGGGGGCTCGGTGAGCAGTTCTTC
CASSPPNLWRDRGLGEQFF
>.|TRBD1|13|TRBJ1-2|TRBV27
TGTGCCAGCAGGCGGCAGGGGGCCTATGGCTACACCTTC
CASRRQGAYGYTF
>once|TRBD1|14|TRBJ1-1|TRBV5-4
TGTGCCAGCAGCTCCCAGGGGGTTCACACTGAAGCTTTCTTT
CASSSQGVHTEAFF
>.|.|13|TRBJ2-7|TRBV3-1/TRBV3-2
TGTGCCAGCAGCCAAGGCCGCGACTACGAGCAGTACTTC
CASSQGRDYEQYF
>once|.|10|TRBJ1-3|TRBV2
TGTGCCAGCCGTGGAAACACCATATATTTT
CASRGNTIYF
>.|TRBD2|19|TRBJ2-1|TRBV11-2
TGTGCCAGCAGCACACCGGGACTAGCGGGGGGGAGCTCCTACAATGAGCAGTTCTTC
CASSTPGLAGGSSYNEQFF
>once|.|12|TRBJ2-5|TRBV29-1
TGCAGCGTTGTTAAGGGGCGGGAGACCCAGTACTTC
CSVVKGRETQYF
>.|TRBD1|13|TRBJ2-7|TRBV19
TGTGCCAGTAGTATCCAGACAGGGAACGAGCAGTACTTC
CASSIQTGNEQYF
>.|.|16|TRBJ1-5|TRBV10-3
TGTGCCATCAGTGAGTCGAAACAGGGAGGCAATCAGCCCCAGCATTTT
CAISESKQGGNQPQHF
>once|.|14|TRBJ2-1|TRBV19
TGTGCCAGTAGTATTCAGCTAGGAGTCAATGAGCAGTTCTTC
CASSIQLGVNEQFF
>.|.|13|TRBJ2-2|TRBV6-1
TGTGCCAGCAGTGAAGGGAGGACCGGGGAGCTGTTTTTT
CASSEGRTGELFF
>.|.|17|TRBJ2-4|TRBV7-8
TGTGCCAGCACCCCAAGCCGGGACTCTCTAGCCAAAAACATTCAGTACTTC
CASTPSRDSLAKNIQYF
>.|TRBD2|17|TRBJ2-3|TRBV18
TGTGCCAGCTCACCACGGACTAGCGGGAGGGTGACAGATACGCAGTATTTT
CASSPRTSGRVTDTQYF
>.|TRBD2|16|TRBJ2-7|TRBV7-9
TGTGCCAGCAGCTTAAATTCGGGGGGGCCCTCCTACGAGCAGTACTTC
CASSLNSGGPSYEQYF
>.|.|14|TRBJ1-1|TRBV28
TGTGCCAGCACCCGGACAGCCCTCCTACCTGAAGCTTTCTTT
CASTRTALLPEAFF
>.|.|15|TRBJ2-7|TRBV4-2
TGTGCCAGCAGCCATGCCGGGCCCGGGGGCTACGAGCAGTACTTC
CASSHAGPGGYEQYF
>.|.|15|TRBJ2-2|TRBV2
TGTGCCAGCAGTGGAACACTAGTACCGGCCGGGGAGCTGTTTTTT
CASSGTLVPAGELFF
>.|.|17|TRBJ1-5|TRBV28
TGTGCCAGCAGTTTTTTCCCGGGAGGTAGGGGCAATCAGCCCCAGCATTTT
CASSFFPGGRGNQPQHF
>.|.|13|TRBJ1-1|TRBV10-2
TGCGCCAGCAGTGGTCAGATGAACACTGAAGCTTTCTTT
CASSGQMNTEAFF
>.|TRBD1|15|TRBJ1-5|TRBV5-4
TGTGCCAGCAGCTTGGACAGGGGAACCGATCAGCCCCAGCATTTT
CASSLDRGTDQPQHF
>.|.|14|TRBJ2-2|TRBV6-6
TGTGCCAGCAGGAGACTAGAGAACACCGGGGAGCTGTTTTTT
CASRRLENTGELFF
>.|TRBD1|20|TRBJ1-3|TRBV30
TGTGCCTGGAGTGTACGACTTAGCGGGGGACAGCGATTCTCTGGAAACACCATATATTTT
CAWSVRLSGGQRFSGNTIYF
>.|TRBD2|18|TRBJ2-3|TRBV10-2
TGCGCCAGCAGTGAGTCGAAACTAGCGGGTAGCCTCACAGATACGCAGTATTTT
CASSESKLAGSLTDTQYF
>.|.|13|TRBJ2-7|TRBV5-1
TGCGCCAGCAGTTCTACAACAGGATACGAGCAGTACTTC
CASSSTTGYEQYF
>.|TRBD2|16|TRBJ2-7|TRBV5-4
TGTGCCAGCAGCGGGCCTATGGAGCGGGGGGGTTACGAGCAGTACTTC
CASSGPMERGGYEQYF
>.|.|15|TRBJ2-1|TRBV18
TGTGCCAGCTCACCGGGGGCGATAGTCTACAATGAGCAGTTCTTC
CASSPGAIVYNEQFF
>.|.|13|TRBJ1-5|TRBV18
TGTGCCAGCTCACCAGGGGTAGCGCAGCCCCAGCATTTT
CASSPGVAQPQHF
>.|.|13|TRBJ2-2|TRBV9
TGTGCCAGCAGTCCCTTGAGGGGGGGTGAGCTGTTTTTT
CASSPLRGGELFF
>.|.|16|TRBJ1-5|TRBV6-6
TGTGCCAGCAGCCCCGGTGGCAGTAAAGGGGGTCAGCCCCAGCATTTT
CASSPGGSKGGQPQHF
>.|.|15|TRBJ2-1|TRBV3-1/TRBV3-2
TGTGCCAGCAGCCAAGACGGGAGAGAGTACAATGAGCAGTTCTTC
CASSQDGREYNEQFF
>.|TRBD1|13|TRBJ1-2|TRBV28
TGTGCCAGCAGTTCGGACAGGACAAGGGGCTACACCTTC
CASSSDRTRGYTF
>.|TRBD1|13|TRBJ1-2|TRBV5-1
TGCGCCAGCAGCACAGGACAGGGCTATGGCTACACCTTC
CASSTGQGYGYTF
>.|TRBD1|13|TRBJ1-1|TRBV2
TGTGCCAGCGGGACAGGGAGAGGCACTGAAGCTTTCTTT
CASGTGRGTEAFF
>.|.|15|TRBJ2-5|TRBV4-1
TGCGCCAGCAGCCAAGATGCCGCTAGCCTAGAGACCCAGTACTTC
CASSQDAASLETQYF
>few|.|13|TRBJ1-1|TRBV5-4
TGTGCCAGCGAAAGTGCAGAGAACACTGAAGCTTTCTTT
CASESAENTEAFF
>.|.|15|TRBJ2-7|TRBV3-1/TRBV3-2
TGTGCCAGCAGCGAAGGTCTAGCTGGCCCCTACGAGCAGTACTTC
CASSEGLAGPYEQYF
>.|.|12|TRBJ1-6|TRBV27
TGTGCCAGCAGCCGCCCAGGGGCACCCCTCCACTTT
CASSRPGAPLHF
>.|.|13|TRBJ1-2|TRBV28
TGTGCCAGTACCGGGGGGCTAGGGTATGGCTACACCTTC
CASTGGLGYGYTF
>.|.|12|TRBJ2-7|TRBV5-5
TGTGCCAGCAGCCACGACGGGGACGAGCAGTACTTC
CASSHDGDEQYF
>.|.|15|TRBJ1-2|TRBV18
TGTGCCAGCTCACCAGAATTTTGGACAGTTCATGGCTACACCTTC
CASSPEFWTVHGYTF
>.|.|15|TRBJ1-6|TRBV5-1
TGCGCCAGCAGCTTGGGAGCAGGGGAGCATTCACCCCTCCACTTT
CASSLGAGEHSPLHF